Described below is a single T cell receptor beta chain sequence and its context. Its specificity is unknown. In this cohort, patients with other autoimmune diseases, uncontrolled infections, pregnancy or lactation were excluded. It was from 8.5 to 10 ml of fresh peripheral blood that the PBMCs came. Using RNA transcripts, the TCR beta CDR3 regions were amplified. In the first round, RT-PCR was carried out with HTBI primers, and a multiplex PCR formed the second round. MiXCR, applied by TCRdb to the multiplex PCR reads, yields one record per CDR3 protein. The sample consists of about 240,000 distinct CDR3 sequences, about 46% of them appearing once. The CDR3 has 15 amino acids. Germline loops: CDR1 LGHNT, CDR2 FRNRAP. This sample was included in a study of Graves' ophthalmopathy and Graves' hyperthyroidism. Study-wide context: Investigators collected peripheral blood at initial diagnosis, before any treatment was given.

Study findings and constraints: Most expanded clonotypes in thyroid above 0.001 frequency also showed up in blood.

The chain combines TRBV12-5 with TRBJ1-3; D ambiguous. This sequence was found in an adult man with Graves' ophthalmopathy. Material: peripheral blood. CDR3 loop: CASSQVHRSGNTIYF. The CDR3 nucleotides read TGTGCCAGCAGCCAAGTTCACAGATCTGGAAACACCATATATTTT.